The 7 T cell receptor beta chains reported below all come from one sample, sequenced in a study of OX40 agonist ivuxolimab in advanced cancers. Libraries were prepared by immunoSEQ multiplex PCR; TCRdb keeps only in-frame clonotypes and omits some of them. Of under 90,000 clones in the sample, approximately 80% were seen once. Sequencing used CD4+ or CD8+ T cells sorted from blood, obtained in a trial of the OX40 agonist ivuxolimab. These TCRs come from an adult with an advanced solid tumor such as melanoma, head and neck, liver or kidney cancer.

Note on this clone: This same CDR3 is encoded by further DNA sequences in the sample. The chain has TRBV20-1 and TRBJ2-7; D ambiguous. CDR1 is DFQATT, CDR2 SNEGSKA, per germline (reference sequence). This CDR3 is 11 amino acids long. Trimming removed 6 bases at V and 3 bases at J, with 9 bases between. The CDR3 loop reads CSAQTGYEQYF. The CDR3 region has the DNA TGCAGTGCCCAAACTGGCTACGAGCAGTACTTC.

This chain uses TRBV4-1 with TRBJ2-2, with 11 positions matching TRBD1. This CDR3 is 15 amino acids long. Germline trimming cut 5 bases from V and 6 bases from J; bases unmatched to any gene: 5. The germline V gene has CDR1 MGHRA and CDR2 YSYEKL. DNA for the CDR3: TGCGCCAGCAGCTTAGGGACAGGGGGAGCCGGGGAGCTGTTTTTT. It translates to CASSLGTGGAGELFF.

The V gene is TRBV5-1, the J gene TRBJ1-1; 11 nucleotides agree with TRBD1. The trim removed 2 bases at V and 0 bases at J, leaving 9 bases unmatched. The CDR3 runs to 18 residues. The germline gives CDR1 SGHRS, CDR2 YFSETQ. As DNA, the CDR3 is TGCGCCAGCAGCTTAACCTCCGGGACAGGGGGAGTGAACACTGAAGCTTTCTTT. It codes for CASSLTSGTGGVNTEAFF.

The rearrangement links TRBV18 to TRBJ2-5, with D hard to call. The CDR3 covers 10 residues. Germline values: CDR1 KGHSH, CDR2 LQKENI. V was pared by 5 bases and J by 5 bases, with 3 bases between. The CDR3 nucleotides are TGTGCCAGCTCAGGGGAGACCCAGTACTTC. Its translation: CASSGETQYF.

This clone has just one count. This chain links TRBV5-4 with TRBJ2-5; D may be TRBD1 or TRBD2 (5 bases each). Germline loops: CDR1 SGHNT, CDR2 YYREEE (reference sequence). V was shortened by 4 bases and J by 5 bases, with 15 bases between the two germline ends. The CDR3 covers 14 residues. The CDR3 here is CASSTPGRRETQYF. The CDR3 coding sequence is TGTGCCAGCAGCACCCCGGGACGCCGGGAGACCCAGTACTTC.

This sequence joins TRBV15 and TRBJ1-3; D remains ambiguous. CDR1 LNHNV and CDR2 YYDKDF come from the germline V gene (reference sequence). Trimming removed 0 bases at V and 0 bases at J, with 6 bases between. This CDR3 contains 15 residues. The CDR3 here is CATSRDRNSGNTIYF. CDR3 coding DNA: TGTGCCACCAGCAGAGATAGGAACTCTGGAAACACCATATATTTT. Full variable domain (missing parts from reference TRBV15 and TRBJ1-3): DAMVIQNPRYQVTQFGKPVTLSCSQTLNHNVMYWYQQKSSQAPKLLFHYYDKDFNNEADTPDNFQSRRPNTSFCFLDIRSPGLGDTAMYLCATSRDRNSGNTIYFGEGSWLTVV.

V is TRBV5-6 and J is TRBJ2-7, with 12 positions matching TRBD2. V shed 6 bases, J shed 2 bases, and the junction held 3 bases outside the gene matches. CDR3 length equals 14 residues. The germline V gene has CDR1 SGHDT and CDR2 YYEEEE. For the CDR3, the DNA is TGTGCCAGCACCCCTAGCGGGGGGGCCTACGAGCAGTACTTC. Protein: CASTPSGGAYEQYF.